This TCR beta chain stems from a study of Graves' ophthalmopathy and Graves' hyperthyroidism. The wider study: Sampling took place at initial diagnosis, with peripheral blood obtained before any treatment.

Trimming removed 11 bases from V and 7 bases from J; junction bases left unmatched: 12. Germline V gene lookup returns CDR1 ENHRY and CDR2 SYGVKD. The length of the CDR3 is 15 residues. RNA transcripts provided the template for amplifying TCR beta CDR3 regions. Second-round multiplex PCR followed a first-round RT-PCR using HTBI primers. Each CDR3 protein gets one entry after TCRdb re-called the multiplex PCR reads with MiXCR. The sample holds hundreds of thousands of distinct CDR3 sequences, roughly 41% seen once. The sequenced sample consisted of peripheral blood. This receptor was identified in an adult man with Graves' ophthalmopathy. The chain carries TRBV10-3 and TRBJ1-6; 9 nucleotides line up with TRBD1. CDR3 residues: CAWNPPGTGNSPLHF. DNA for the CDR3: TGTGCCTGGAATCCCCCCGGGACAGGGAATTCACCCCTCCACTTT.